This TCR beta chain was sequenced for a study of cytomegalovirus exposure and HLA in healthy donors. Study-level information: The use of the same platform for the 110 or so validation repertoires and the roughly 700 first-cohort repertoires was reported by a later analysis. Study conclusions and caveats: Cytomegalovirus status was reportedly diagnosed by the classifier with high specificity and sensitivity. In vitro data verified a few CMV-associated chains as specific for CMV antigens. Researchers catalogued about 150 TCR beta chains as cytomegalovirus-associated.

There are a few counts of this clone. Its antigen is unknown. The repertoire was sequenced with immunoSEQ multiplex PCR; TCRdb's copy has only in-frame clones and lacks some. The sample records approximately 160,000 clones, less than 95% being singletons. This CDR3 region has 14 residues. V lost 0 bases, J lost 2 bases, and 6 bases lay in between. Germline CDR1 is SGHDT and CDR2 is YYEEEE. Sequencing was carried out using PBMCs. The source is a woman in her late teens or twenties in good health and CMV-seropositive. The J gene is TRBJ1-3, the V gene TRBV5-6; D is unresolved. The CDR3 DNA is TGTGCCAGCAGCTTGGGAGGGACTGGAAACACCATATATTTT. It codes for CASSLGGTGNTIYF.